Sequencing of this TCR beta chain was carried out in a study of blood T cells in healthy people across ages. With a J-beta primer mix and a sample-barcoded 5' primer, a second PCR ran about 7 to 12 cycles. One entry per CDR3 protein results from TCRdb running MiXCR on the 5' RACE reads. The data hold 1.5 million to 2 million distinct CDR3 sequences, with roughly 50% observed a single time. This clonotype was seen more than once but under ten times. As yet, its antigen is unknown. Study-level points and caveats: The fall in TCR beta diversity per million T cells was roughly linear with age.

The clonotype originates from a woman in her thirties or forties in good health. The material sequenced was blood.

This chain's CDR3 is CASSDGGTAVYEQYF. The DNA for the CDR3 is TGCGCCAGCAGTGACGGAGGGACCGCGGTCTACGAGCAGTACTTC. This chain uses TRBV10-1 with TRBJ2-7, with D maybe TRBD2 (6 bases). With 3 bases removed from V and 3 bases from J, the gap between germline ends came to 15 bases. The CDR3 has 15 residues. Germline assignment: CDR1 WNHNN and CDR2 SYGVQD (reference sequence).